The present entry profiles one T cell receptor (beta chain) with its context. What it binds is not known. The data were taken from a study of T-cell memory formation after mild COVID-19. The CDR3 has 15 amino acids. V was pared by 0 bases and J by 8 bases, with 15 bases between. The germline V gene encodes CDR1 SGDLS and CDR2 YYNGEE. Sample barcodes and UMIs were carried by the TCR alpha and TCR beta cDNA libraries that 5'RACE generated with constant-segment primers. TCRdb redid the calling of the 5' RACE reads with MiXCR, one entry per CDR3 protein. The repertoire holds 200,000 to 250,000 distinct CDR3 sequences, more than 8% seen once, with approximately 3.3% in the top ten. Study-level results: The study found balanced CD4/CD8 in clones contracting day 15 to 85 and a CD4+ lean in later expanders. Among clones peaking at day 37 in the second wave, SARS-CoV-2 specificity remained unconfirmed. Shrinking CD4+ clones were chiefly CM and EM; CD8+ ones were chiefly EMRA.

The receptor's source is a man aged 18 to 35 who had mild COVID-19 (a few samples of this study predate the infection). Cell type and time point are not known. Material for sequencing was PBMCs or a T cell subset sorted from them (not recorded which). The chain joins TRBV9 to TRBJ1-3; D perhaps matches TRBD1 (6 bases). The chain's CDR3 is CASSVATGAEYTIYF. The DNA for the CDR3 is TGTGCCAGCAGCGTAGCTACGGGGGCTGAATACACCATATATTTT.